Below are 11 T cell receptor beta chains sequenced from a single sample in a study of OX40 agonist ivuxolimab in advanced cancers. Using immunoSEQ multiplex PCR, the repertoire was profiled, and TCRdb retains in-frame clones only, with some absent. The sample consists of just under 85,000 clones, about 80% of them appearing once. The sample consisted of CD4+ or CD8+ T cells sorted from blood, taken in a trial of the OX40 agonist ivuxolimab. The receptors derive from an adult with an advanced solid tumor such as melanoma, head and neck, liver or kidney cancer.

V is TRBV9 and J is TRBJ1-4, with D perhaps matching TRBD1 (5 bases). The CDR3 has 17 residues. V lost 4 bases and J lost 5, with 21 bases in between. Germline loops: CDR1 SGDLS, CDR2 YYNGEE. The CDR3, as DNA: TGTGCCAGCAGCCCCCGGGGTCCGGCAGGGTGGAATGAAAAACTGTTTTTT. Protein sequence: CASSPRGPAGWNEKLFF.

CDR3 bases: TGTGCCAGCAGCTTAGTCTCAGGGGGCAATGAGCAGTTCTTC. Translation: CASSLVSGGNEQFF. V usage is TRBV7-2 and J usage is TRBJ2-1; TRBD1 matches at 7 bases. This CDR3 spans 14 amino acids. CDR1 SGHTA and CDR2 FQGNSA come from the germline V gene. Unmatched junction bases numbered 3, after V lost 1 base and J lost 6 bases. The full variable domain, with the rest looked up from reference TRBV7-2 and TRBJ2-1, is GAGVSQSPSNKVTEKGKDVELRCDPISGHTALYWYRQSLGQGLEFLIYFQGNSAPDKSGLPSDRFSAERTGGSVSTLTIQRTQQEDSAVYLCASSLVSGGNEQFFGPGTRLTVL.

This clone appeared a few times. CDR3 loop: CASSRFQTGGMTQYF. For the CDR3, the DNA is TGTGCCAGCAGCCGTTTCCAGACAGGGGGTATGACCCAGTACTTC. J is TRBJ2-5 and V is TRBV14; 9 nucleotides align to TRBD1. The ends lost 4 bases at V and 7 bases at J; junction bases unmatched: 10. The CDR3 is 15 residues long. Per the germline V gene, CDR1 is SGHDN and CDR2 is FVKESK. Looking up the rest from reference TRBV14 and TRBJ2-5 gives the full variable domain: EAGVTQFPSHSVIEKGQTVTLRCDPISGHDNLYWYRRVMGKEIKFLLHFVKESKQDESGMPNNRFLAERTGGTYSTLKVQPAELEDSGVYFCASSRFQTGGMTQYFGPGTRLLVL.

This clone was seen a handful of times. The chain employs TRBV28 and TRBJ1-4; D ambiguous. Germline CDR1 is MDHEN and CDR2 is SYDVKM. The CDR3 runs 14 residues. V shed 4 bases and J shed 5 bases, with 11 bases lying between them. CDR3 nucleotides: TGTGCCAGCAGTTCACCGACGGGAAATGAAAAACTGTTTTTT. This gives the protein CASSSPTGNEKLFF. Filled out from reference TRBV28 and TRBJ1-4, the complete variable domain reads DVKVTQSSRYLVKRTGEKVFLECVQDMDHENMFWYRQDPGLGLRLIYFSYDVKMKEKGDIPEGYSVSREKKERFSLILESASTNQTSMYLCASSSPTGNEKLFFGSGTQLSVL.

This clone showed up just a few times. Compared with germline, one end of the junction differs, possibly owing to a read error. The chain combines TRBV20-1 with TRBJ2-7; possibly TRBD2 for D (5 bases). CDR1 DFQATT and CDR2 SNEGSKA come from the germline V gene (reference sequence). The length of the CDR3 is 11 residues. CDR3 in DNA: TGCAGTGCGACCACCGGCGGGCGGGCGTGCTTC. Translation gives CSATTGGRACF.

This chain links TRBV7-2 with TRBJ2-6, with D tentatively TRBD2 (6 bases). Germline V gene data show CDR1 as SGHTA and CDR2 as FQGNSA. With 6 bases removed from V and 0 bases from J, the gap between germline ends came to 18 bases. The CDR3 covers 18 residues. Here the CDR3 DNA reads TGTGCCAGCAGTTGGGTCCGTCCGGGACTCTCTGGGGCCAACGTCCTGACTTTC. Translation gives CASSWVRPGLSGANVLTF.

The rearrangement uses TRBV2 and TRBJ2-7; the D gene is possibly TRBD2 (6 bases). This CDR3 has 15 amino acids. Germline V CDR1 and CDR2: SNHLY, FYNNEI. V was pared by 0 bases and J by 2 bases, with 11 bases between. CDR3 in amino acids: CASSEAAGNTYEQYF. DNA of the CDR3: TGTGCCAGCAGTGAAGCGGCGGGGAACACCTACGAGCAGTACTTC.

The CDR3 DNA sequence: TGTGCCAGCAGCTTGGCAGGGGGCGCCGGCACCGGGGAGCTGTTTTTT. The encoded protein is CASSLAGGAGTGELFF. The genes are TRBV5-8 and TRBJ2-2; 8 bases match TRBD1. CDR1 and CDR2 (germline): SGHTS, YDEGEE. V lost 0 bases, J lost 4 bases, and 5 bases stayed unmatched. The CDR3 has 16 amino acids.

For this clone: One end of the junction varies from germline; a read error may be responsible. This sample includes further DNA sequences coding for the same CDR3. The chain carries TRBV5-1 and TRBJ1-2, with D maybe TRBD1 (5 bases). The CDR3 sequence is 13 residues long. The germline V gene encodes CDR1 SGHRS and CDR2 YFSETQ. The CDR3, as DNA: TGTGCCAGCAGCTTGGCAGGGAACTATGGCTACACCTTC. Amino acid sequence: CASSLAGNYGYTF. Filled out from reference TRBV5-1 and TRBJ1-2, the complete variable domain reads KAGVTQTPRYLIKTRGQQVTLSCSPISGHRSVSWYQQTPGQGLQFLFEYFSETQRNKGNFPGRFSGRQFSNSRSEMNVSTLELGDSALYLCASSLAGNYGYTFGSGTRLTVV.

V usage is TRBV7-3 and J usage is TRBJ1-1; no clear D. Trimming removed 4 bases at V and 0 bases at J, with 9 bases between. Germline V gene sequence: CDR1 SGHTA, CDR2 FQGTGA. The CDR3 sequence is 14 residues long. CDR3 amino acids: CASSSGSMNTEAFF. CDR3 DNA: TGTGCCAGCAGCTCAGGCAGCATGAACACTGAAGCTTTCTTT.

This chain joins TRBV9 and TRBJ1-6, with D unresolved. CDR3 length: 14 residues. Per germline, CDR1 SGDLS and CDR2 YYNGEE. V shed 0 bases and J shed 9 bases, with 10 bases lying between them. Written as DNA, the CDR3 is TGTGCCAGCAGCGTAGCTCTAGAGAGTTCACCCCTCCACTTT. This sequence encodes CASSVALESSPLHF.